Described below is a single T cell receptor (beta chain) sequence and its context. Its antigen is still unknown. Germline V gene data show CDR1 as MNHEY and CDR2 as SVGAGI. The CDR3 totals 16 residues. V lost 0 bases and J lost 4, with 16 bases in between. This table comes from immunoSEQ multiplex PCR, and its TCRdb copy is limited to in-frame clones, with some not included. The table shows more than 65,000 clones, with about 91% occurring only once. This sample stems from a study of graft-versus-host responses after intestinal transplantation. The material sequenced was unstimulated CD8+ T cells sorted from spleen or lymph node cells, taken before transplant. V is TRBV6-5 and J is TRBJ2-7; possibly TRBD2 for D (6 bases). This sequence originates from a human donor who was the organ donor for an intestinal transplant. CDR3 in DNA: TGTGCCAGCAGTTACTCTTTGGGAGACGGGAGTTACGAGCAGTACTTC. Its translation: CASSYSLGDGSYEQYF.